This T cell receptor beta chain emerged from a study of T-cell memory formation after mild COVID-19 (dated by TCRdb to the early 2020s). Background for the entire study: Most TCR sequence clusters were specific to one of the two donors. Two young, previously healthy adult volunteers made up the cohort, one male and one female. In a couple of donors, T-cell clones that expanded and contracted after mild COVID-19 were tracked by sequencing TCRalpha and TCRbeta repertoires over time.

Study-level results and caveats: Only a couple of mild cases were covered by the study, and larger cohorts that include severe cases with pre-infection samples were considered necessary. Some responding clones were detected in pre-infection memory, suggesting pre-existing cross-reactive memory T cells joined the SARS-CoV-2 response. Clones that contracted from day 15 to 85 showed balanced CD4/CD8 phenotypes, whereas a second wave of clones that expanded from day 15 to 37 leaned towards CD4+. Contracting CD4+ clones were found mainly in CM and EM memory subsets, while CD8+ clones were enriched in EMRA. Whether the second-wave clones peaking on day 37 were SARS-CoV-2 specific was not confirmed.

The CDR3 holds 14 amino acids from the cysteine to the phenylalanine. Only the CDR3 DNA stays, 42 bases, in frame from base 1. Trimming at the junction amounts to 4 bases on V and 7 bases on J, and the germline ends lie 14 bases apart. This clonotype was seen at least ten times. Its antigen is not yet known. No base qualities exist here, and no much larger clone lies one base off it. PBMCs were isolated by Ficoll-Paque density gradient centrifugation. For sequencing, an Illumina NovaSeq 6000 was employed. cDNA libraries for TCRalpha and TCRbeta were prepared by 5'RACE using constant-segment primers, with sample barcodes and unique molecular identifiers added. RNA was extracted from every sample with Trizol reagent. Amplification of the libraries took two PCR steps, and the second step added a second sample barcode plus Illumina TruSeq adapters. Sequencing of the libraries was done on an Illumina NovaSeq, producing 2 x 150 bp paired-end reads. As for the original processing: The reads were demultiplexed and collapsed into UMI-guided consensus sequences using migec v1.2.7. With mixcr v2.1.11, UMI consensuses were aligned to TRA and TRB V and J templates and assembled into clonotypes. Expanded or contracted clonotypes were those called significant by both edgeR and NoisET, with noise models trained on biological replicates. For edgeR calls, the cutoffs were a false discovery rate-adjusted p below 0.01 and a log2 fold-change threshold of 1. As an exploratory analysis of dynamics, max-normalized trajectories of the 1000 most abundant clonotypes were examined by PCA with hierarchical clustering. Separately sequenced CD4+ and CD8+ repertoires were used to assign a CD4 or CD8 phenotype to each responding clone. The public sequencing data were trimmed at Q25 with fastp and processed into clonotypes with MiXCR by TCRdb, which kept only in-frame beta chains. CDR3 protein sequences are deduplicated, and each keeps its most common genes and DNA. TCRdb's processing, not the authors', yielded these V and J calls. For this sample the table gives 90,000 to 120,000 distinct CDR3 sequences, of which 13% to 15% were detected only once. The top ten clones comprise around 43% of the sample.

This chain joins TRBV23-1 to TRBJ2-1; the D gene could be either TRBD1 or TRBD2, each agreeing at 5 bases. TRBV23-1 is placed among ORFs of uncertain function. The receptor's source is a man between 18 and 29 years old who had mild COVID-19 (a few samples of this study predate the infection). The sample titles of this study are shuffled in the database, so cell type and time point are left out; the donor was told from shared clones. Source material: PBMCs or a T cell subset sorted from them (not recorded which). The nucleotide sequence reads TGCGCCAGCAGTCTAGTGGGGACGAGAAATGAGCAGTTCTTC. This gives the protein CASSLVGTRNEQFF.